This T cell receptor (beta chain) was identified in a study of T cells in Graves' hyperthyroidism and ophthalmopathy. The source material, RNA transcripts, was used to amplify TCR beta CDR3 regions. Initially, a first-round RT-PCR of the TCR CDR3 employed the HTBI primer set. TCRdb called the multiplex PCR reads again in MiXCR, with one record for every CDR3 protein. The sample consists of approximately 590,000 distinct CDR3 sequences, approximately 15% of them appearing once. Turning to this clonotype: The antigen remains undetermined.

Notes on the study in general: Most thyroid clonotypes expanded above 0.001 appeared in blood too.

V gave up 5 bases and J gave up 3 bases, with 11 bases separating them. The V gene's germline CDR1 is SQVTM and CDR2 ANQGSEA. This CDR3 region has 12 residues. If no ophthalmopathy progression occurred within 18 months, Graves' hyperthyroidism was stable. Roughly 9.1 ml of fresh peripheral blood supplied the PBMCs. This TCR was recovered from a woman in her twenties or thirties with Graves' hyperthyroidism. The chain employs TRBV29-1 and TRBJ2-7; TRBD2 might be the D (6 bases). The sequencing sample was made of blood. In DNA form, the CDR3 reads TGCAGCGTTTATGACGGGGGCTACGAGCAGTACTTC. Encoded protein: CSVYDGGYEQYF.